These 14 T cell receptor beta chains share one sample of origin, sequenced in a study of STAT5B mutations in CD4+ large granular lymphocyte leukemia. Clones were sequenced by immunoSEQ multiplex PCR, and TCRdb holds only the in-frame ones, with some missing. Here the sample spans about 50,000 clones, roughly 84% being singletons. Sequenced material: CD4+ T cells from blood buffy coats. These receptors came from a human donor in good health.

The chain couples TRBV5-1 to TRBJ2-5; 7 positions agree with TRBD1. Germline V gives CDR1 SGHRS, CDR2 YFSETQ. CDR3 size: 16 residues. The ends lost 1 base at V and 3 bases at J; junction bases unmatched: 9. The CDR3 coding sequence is TGCGCCAGCAGCTTGATTGGGGGACAGAGAGAAGAGACCCAGTACTTC. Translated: CASSLIGGQREETQYF.

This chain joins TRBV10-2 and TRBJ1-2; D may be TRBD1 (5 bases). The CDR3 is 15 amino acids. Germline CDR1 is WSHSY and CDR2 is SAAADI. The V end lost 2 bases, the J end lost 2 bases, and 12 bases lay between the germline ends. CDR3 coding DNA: TGCGCCAGCAGTGAGCCCGGGGGGTACAACTATGGCTACACCTTC. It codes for CASSEPGGYNYGYTF.

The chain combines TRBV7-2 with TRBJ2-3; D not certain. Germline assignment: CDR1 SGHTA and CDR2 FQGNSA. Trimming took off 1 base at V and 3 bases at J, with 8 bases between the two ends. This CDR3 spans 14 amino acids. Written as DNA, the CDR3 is TGTGCCAGCAGCTTAGAAAGAAGAACAGATACGCAGTATTTT. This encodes CASSLERRTDTQYF.

The CDR3 coding sequence is TGTGCCAGCAGTCCGGCGGGGTACTATAATTCACCCCTCCACTTT. Amino acids: CASSPAGYYNSPLHF. The rearrangement links TRBV27 to TRBJ1-6; D unresolved. V lost 5 bases, J lost 3 bases, and 11 bases lay in between. The CDR3 has 15 amino acids. The germline CDR1 and CDR2 sequences are MNHEY and SMNVEV (reference sequence).

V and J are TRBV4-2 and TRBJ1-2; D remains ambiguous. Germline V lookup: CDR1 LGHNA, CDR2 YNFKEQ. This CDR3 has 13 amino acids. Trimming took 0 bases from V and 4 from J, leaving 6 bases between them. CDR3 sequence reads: CASSQDFSYGYTF. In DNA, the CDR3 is TGTGCCAGCAGCCAAGATTTTAGCTATGGCTACACCTTC.

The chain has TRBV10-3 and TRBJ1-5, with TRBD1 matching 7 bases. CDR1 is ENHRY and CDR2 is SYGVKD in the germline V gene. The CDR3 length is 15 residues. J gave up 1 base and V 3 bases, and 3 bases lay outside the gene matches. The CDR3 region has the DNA TGTGCCATCAGTGATCTACAGGGGAGCAATCAGCCCCAGCATTTT. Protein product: CAISDLQGSNQPQHF.

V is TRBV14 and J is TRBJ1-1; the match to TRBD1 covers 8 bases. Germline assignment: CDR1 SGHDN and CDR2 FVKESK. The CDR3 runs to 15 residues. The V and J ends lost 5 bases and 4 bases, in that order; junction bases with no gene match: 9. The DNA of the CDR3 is TGTGCCAGCAGCTCCCGGGGCAGGGGGCTCACTGAAGCTTTCTTT. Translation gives CASSSRGRGLTEAFF.

CDR3 protein: CSVGIRGSYNEQFF. The CDR3 bases are TGCAGCGTTGGAATCAGAGGCTCCTACAATGAGCAGTTCTTC. The rearrangement joins TRBV29-1 to TRBJ2-1; unclear D gene. The germline gives CDR1 SQVTM, CDR2 ANQGSEA. There are 14 residues in the CDR3. Trimming removed 4 bases at V and 0 bases at J, with 10 bases between.

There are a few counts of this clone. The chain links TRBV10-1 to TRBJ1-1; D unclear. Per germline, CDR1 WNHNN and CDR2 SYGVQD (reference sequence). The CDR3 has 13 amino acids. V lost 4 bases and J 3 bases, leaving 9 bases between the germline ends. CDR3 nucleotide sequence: TGCGCCAGCAGTGGAGGGATCGACACTGAAGCTTTCTTT. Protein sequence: CASSGGIDTEAFF.

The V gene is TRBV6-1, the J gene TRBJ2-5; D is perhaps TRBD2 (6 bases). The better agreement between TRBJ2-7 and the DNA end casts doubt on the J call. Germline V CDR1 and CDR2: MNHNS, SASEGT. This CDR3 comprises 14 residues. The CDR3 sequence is CASSEAGRSYEQYF. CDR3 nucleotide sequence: TGTGCCAGCAGTGAGGCGGGGCGGTCCTACGAGCAGTACTTC.

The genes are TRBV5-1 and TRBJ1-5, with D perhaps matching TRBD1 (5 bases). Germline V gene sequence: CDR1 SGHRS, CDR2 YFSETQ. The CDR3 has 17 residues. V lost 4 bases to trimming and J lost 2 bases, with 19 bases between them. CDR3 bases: TGCGCCAGCAGCCCCGGAGGCGGGGACTGGGGCAATCAGCCCCAGCATTTT. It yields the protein CASSPGGGDWGNQPQHF. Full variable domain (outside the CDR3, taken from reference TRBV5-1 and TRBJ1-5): KAGVTQTPRYLIKTRGQQVTLSCSPISGHRSVSWYQQTPGQGLQFLFEYFSETQRNKGNFPGRFSGRQFSNSRSEMNVSTLELGDSALYLCASSPGGGDWGNQPQHFGDGTRLSIL.

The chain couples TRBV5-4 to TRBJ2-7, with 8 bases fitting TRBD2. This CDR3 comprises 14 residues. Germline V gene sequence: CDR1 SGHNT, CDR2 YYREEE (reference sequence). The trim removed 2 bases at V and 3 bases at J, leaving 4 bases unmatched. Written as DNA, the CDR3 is TGTGCCAGCAGCTTTTCGGCGGGGGGCTACGAGCAGTACTTC. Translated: CASSFSAGGYEQYF. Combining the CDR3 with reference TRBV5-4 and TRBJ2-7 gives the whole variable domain ETGVTQSPTHLIKTRGQQVTLRCSSQSGHNTVSWYQQALGQGPQFIFQYYREEENGRGNFPPRFSGLQFPNYSSELNVNALELDDSALYLCASSFSAGGYEQYFGPGTRLTVT.

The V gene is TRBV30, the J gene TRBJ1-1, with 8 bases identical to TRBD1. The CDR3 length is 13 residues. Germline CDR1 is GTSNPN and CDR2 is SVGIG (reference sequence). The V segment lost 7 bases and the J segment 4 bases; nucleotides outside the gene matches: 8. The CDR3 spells CAFTRGRSTEAFF. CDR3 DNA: TGTGCCTTTACCAGGGGGCGTAGCACTGAAGCTTTCTTT.

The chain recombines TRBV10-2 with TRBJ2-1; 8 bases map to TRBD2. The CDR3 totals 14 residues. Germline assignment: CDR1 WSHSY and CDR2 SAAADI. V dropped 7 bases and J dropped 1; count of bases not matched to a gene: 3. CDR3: CASIAGGSYNEQFF. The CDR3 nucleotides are TGCGCCAGCATTGCGGGGGGATCCTACAATGAGCAGTTCTTC.